The present entry profiles one T cell receptor (beta chain) with its context. Its antigen is still unknown. The data stem from a study of lymphopenia after photon versus proton radiotherapy. Notes on the study in general: After lymphocyte nadir, photon-treated repertoires showed oligoclonal expansion, especially CD8+ Temra.

Measured with immunoSEQ multiplex PCR; TCRdb has only the in-frame clones, and not every one. The sample has some 55,000 clones, more than 75% seen once; the top ten hold 2% to 3%. Sequences were derived from peripheral blood, sampled from a patient treated with photon-based radiotherapy. The origin of this receptor is a man aged 35 to 55 with gastric cancer.

DNA of the CDR3: TGTGCCAGTAGTCACCTCGTGGGTAGCGGCGAGCAGTACTTC. Protein sequence: CASSHLVGSGEQYF. The chain carries TRBV19 and TRBJ2-7; a weak D match, TRBD2 (6 bases). CDR1 is LNHDA and CDR2 is SQIVND in the germline V gene (reference sequence). This CDR3 contains 14 residues. V was pared by 5 bases and J by 6 bases, with 17 bases between. Filled out from reference TRBV19 and TRBJ2-7, the complete variable domain reads DGGITQSPKYLFRKEGQNVTLSCEQNLNHDAMYWYRQDPGQGLRLIYYSQIVNDFQKGDIAEGYSVSREKKESFPLTVTSAQKNPTAFYLCASSHLVGSGEQYFGPGTRLTVT.